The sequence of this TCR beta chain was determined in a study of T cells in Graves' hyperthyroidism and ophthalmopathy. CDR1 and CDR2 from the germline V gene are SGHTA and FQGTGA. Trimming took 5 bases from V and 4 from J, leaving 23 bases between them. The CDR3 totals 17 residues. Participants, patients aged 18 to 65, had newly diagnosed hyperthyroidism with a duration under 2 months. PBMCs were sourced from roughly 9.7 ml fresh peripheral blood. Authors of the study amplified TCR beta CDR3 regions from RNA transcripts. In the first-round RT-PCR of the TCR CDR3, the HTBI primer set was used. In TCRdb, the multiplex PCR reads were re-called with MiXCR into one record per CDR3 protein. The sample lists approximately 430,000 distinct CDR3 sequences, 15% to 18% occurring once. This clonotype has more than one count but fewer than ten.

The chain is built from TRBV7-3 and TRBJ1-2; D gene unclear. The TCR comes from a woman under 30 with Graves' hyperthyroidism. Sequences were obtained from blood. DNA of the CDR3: TGTGCCAGCAGCCGGGTCTGGGCGGGTGAGGGTACCTATGGCTACACCTTC. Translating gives CASSRVWAGEGTYGYTF. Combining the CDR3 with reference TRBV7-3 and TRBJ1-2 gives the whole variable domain GAGVSQTPSNKVTEKGKYVELRCDPISGHTALYWYRQSLGQGPEFLIYFQGTGAADDSGLPNDRFFAVRPEGSVSTLKIQRTERGDSAVYLCASSRVWAGEGTYGYTFGSGTRLTVV.